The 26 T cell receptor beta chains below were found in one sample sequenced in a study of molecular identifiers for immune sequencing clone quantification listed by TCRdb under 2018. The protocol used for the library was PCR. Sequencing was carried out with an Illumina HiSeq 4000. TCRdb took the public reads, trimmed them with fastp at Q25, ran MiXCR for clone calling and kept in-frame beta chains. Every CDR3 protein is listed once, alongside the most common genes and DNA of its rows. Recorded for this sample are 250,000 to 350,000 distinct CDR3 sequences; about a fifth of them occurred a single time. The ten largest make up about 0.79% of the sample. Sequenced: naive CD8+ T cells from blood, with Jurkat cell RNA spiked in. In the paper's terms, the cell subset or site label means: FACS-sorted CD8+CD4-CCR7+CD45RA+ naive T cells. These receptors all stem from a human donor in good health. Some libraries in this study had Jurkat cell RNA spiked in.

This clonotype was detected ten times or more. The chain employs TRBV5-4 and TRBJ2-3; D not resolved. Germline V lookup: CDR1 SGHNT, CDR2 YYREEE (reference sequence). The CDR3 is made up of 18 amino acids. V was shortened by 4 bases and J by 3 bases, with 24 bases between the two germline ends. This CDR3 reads CASSPPSTYKLETDTQYF. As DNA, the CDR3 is TGTGCCAGCAGCCCCCCGTCGACCTATAAGCTGGAAACAGATACGCAGTATTTT.

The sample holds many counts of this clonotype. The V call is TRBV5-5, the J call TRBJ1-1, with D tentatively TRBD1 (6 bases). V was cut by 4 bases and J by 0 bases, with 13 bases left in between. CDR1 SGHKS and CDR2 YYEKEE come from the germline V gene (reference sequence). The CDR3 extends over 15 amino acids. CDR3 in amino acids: CASSIDRTMNTEAFF. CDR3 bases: TGTGCCAGCAGCATCGACAGGACTATGAACACTGAAGCTTTCTTT.

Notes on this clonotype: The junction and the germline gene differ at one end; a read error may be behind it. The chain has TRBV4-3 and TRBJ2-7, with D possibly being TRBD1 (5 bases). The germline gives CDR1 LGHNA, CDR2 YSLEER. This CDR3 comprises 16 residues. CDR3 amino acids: CASGQDLGRVSYEQCF. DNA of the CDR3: TGCGCCAGCGGCCAAGATTTGGGCAGGGTCTCCTACGAGCAGTGCTTC.

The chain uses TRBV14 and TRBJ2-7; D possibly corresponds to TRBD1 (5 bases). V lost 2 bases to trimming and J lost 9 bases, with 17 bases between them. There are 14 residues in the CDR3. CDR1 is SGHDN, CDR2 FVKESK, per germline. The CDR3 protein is CASSQTNTGLGQYF. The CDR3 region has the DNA TGTGCCAGCAGCCAAACCAATACAGGTTTAGGGCAGTACTTC.

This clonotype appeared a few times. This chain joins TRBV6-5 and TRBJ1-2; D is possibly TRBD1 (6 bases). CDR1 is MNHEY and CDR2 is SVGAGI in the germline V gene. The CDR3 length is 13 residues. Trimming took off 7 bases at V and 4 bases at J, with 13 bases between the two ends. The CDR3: CASTSTGSYGYTF. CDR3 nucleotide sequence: TGTGCCAGCACGTCGACAGGCTCCTATGGCTACACCTTC.

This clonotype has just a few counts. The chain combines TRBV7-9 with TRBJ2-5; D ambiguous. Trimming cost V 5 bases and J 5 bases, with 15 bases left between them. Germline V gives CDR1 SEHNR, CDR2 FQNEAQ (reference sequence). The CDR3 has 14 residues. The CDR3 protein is CASSPQVPLETQYF. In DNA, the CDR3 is TGTGCCAGCAGCCCTCAGGTGCCTTTGGAGACCCAGTACTTC.

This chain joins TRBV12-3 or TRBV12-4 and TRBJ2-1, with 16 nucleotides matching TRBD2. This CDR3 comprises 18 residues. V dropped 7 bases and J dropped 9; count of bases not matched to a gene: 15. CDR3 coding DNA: TGTGCCAGCACCCTGCCCCCGGGACTAGCGGGGGGGCCGGGTGAGCAGTTCTTC. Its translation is CASTLPPGLAGGPGEQFF.

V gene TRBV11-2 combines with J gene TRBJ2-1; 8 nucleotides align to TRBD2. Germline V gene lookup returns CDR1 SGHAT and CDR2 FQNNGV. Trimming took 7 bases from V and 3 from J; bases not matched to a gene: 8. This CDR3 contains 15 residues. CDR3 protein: CASKRTSTNYNEQFF. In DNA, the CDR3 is TGTGCCAGCAAAAGGACTAGCACAAACTACAATGAGCAGTTCTTC.

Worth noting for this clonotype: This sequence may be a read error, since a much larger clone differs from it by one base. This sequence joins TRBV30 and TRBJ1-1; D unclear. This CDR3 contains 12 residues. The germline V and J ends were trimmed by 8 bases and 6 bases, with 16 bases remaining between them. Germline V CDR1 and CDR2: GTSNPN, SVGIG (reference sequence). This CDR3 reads CARNIGLAEAFF. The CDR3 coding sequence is TGTGCCCGGAATATCGGTTTGGCTGAAGCTTTCTTT.

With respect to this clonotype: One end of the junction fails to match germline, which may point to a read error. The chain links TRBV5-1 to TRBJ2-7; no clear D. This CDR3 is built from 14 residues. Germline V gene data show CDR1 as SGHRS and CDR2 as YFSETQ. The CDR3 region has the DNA TGCGCCAGCAGCTCTGGTGTCTACTCCTACGCGCAGTACTTC. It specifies CASSSGVYSYAQYF.

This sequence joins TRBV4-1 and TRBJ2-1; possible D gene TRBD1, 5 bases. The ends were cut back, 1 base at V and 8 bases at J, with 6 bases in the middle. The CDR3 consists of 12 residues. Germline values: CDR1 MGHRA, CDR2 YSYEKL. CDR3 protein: CASSQGRDEQFF. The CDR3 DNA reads TGCGCCAGCAGCCAAGGCAGGGATGAGCAGTTCTTC.

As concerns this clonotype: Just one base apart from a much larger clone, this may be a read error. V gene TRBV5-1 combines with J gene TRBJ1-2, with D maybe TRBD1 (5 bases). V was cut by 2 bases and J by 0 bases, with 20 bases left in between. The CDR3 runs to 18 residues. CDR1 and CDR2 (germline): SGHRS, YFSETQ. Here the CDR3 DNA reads TGCGCCAGCAGCTTACAGGACATGGAGGCCGCTCCTAACTATGGCTACACCTTC. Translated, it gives CASSLQDMEAAPNYGYTF.

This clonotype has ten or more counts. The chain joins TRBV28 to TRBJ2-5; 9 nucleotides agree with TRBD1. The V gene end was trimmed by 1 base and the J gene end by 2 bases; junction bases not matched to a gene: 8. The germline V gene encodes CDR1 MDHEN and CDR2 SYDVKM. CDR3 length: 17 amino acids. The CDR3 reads CASSLFSGTGLQETQYF. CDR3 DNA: TGTGCCAGCAGTTTATTCTCGGGGACAGGGCTTCAAGAGACCCAGTACTTC.

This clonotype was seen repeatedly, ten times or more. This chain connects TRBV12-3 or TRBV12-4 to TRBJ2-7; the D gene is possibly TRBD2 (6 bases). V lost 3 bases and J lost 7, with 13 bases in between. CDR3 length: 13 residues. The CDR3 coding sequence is TGTGCCAGCAGTTTCGCGGGGTGGGGAGAGCAGTACTTC. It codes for CASSFAGWGEQYF.

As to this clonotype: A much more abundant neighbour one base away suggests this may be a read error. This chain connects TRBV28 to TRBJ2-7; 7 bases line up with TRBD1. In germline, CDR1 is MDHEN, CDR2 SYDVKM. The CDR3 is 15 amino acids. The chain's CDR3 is CAGSPYDRAAYEQYF. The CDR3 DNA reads TGTGCCGGCAGTCCCTACGACAGGGCAGCCTACGAGCAGTACTTC.

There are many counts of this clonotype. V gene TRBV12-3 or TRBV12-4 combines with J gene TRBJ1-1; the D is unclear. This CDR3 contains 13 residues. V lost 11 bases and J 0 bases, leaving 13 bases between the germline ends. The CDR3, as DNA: TGTGCCGGACGGGAGGCAGTGAACACTGAAGCTTTCTTT. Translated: CAGREAVNTEAFF.

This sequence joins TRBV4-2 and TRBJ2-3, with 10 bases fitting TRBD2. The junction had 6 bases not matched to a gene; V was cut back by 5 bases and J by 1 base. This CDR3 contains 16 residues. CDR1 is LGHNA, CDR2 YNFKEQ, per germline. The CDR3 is CASSMMGTSGTDTQYF. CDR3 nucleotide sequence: TGTGCCAGCAGCATGATGGGGACTAGCGGCACAGATACGCAGTATTTT.

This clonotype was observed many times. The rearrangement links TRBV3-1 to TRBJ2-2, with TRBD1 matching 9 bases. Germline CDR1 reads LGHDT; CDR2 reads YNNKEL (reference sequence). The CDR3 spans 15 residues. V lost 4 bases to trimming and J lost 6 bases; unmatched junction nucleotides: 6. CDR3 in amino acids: CASSLGTGIPGELFF. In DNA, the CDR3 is TGTGCCAGCAGCCTTGGGACAGGGATACCCGGGGAGCTGTTTTTT.

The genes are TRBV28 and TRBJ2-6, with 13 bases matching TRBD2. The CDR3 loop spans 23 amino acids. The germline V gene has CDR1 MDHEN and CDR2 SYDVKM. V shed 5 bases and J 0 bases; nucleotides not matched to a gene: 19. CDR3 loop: CASSTETGTSGKIMGSGANVLTF. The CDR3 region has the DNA TGTGCCAGCAGTACCGAAACCGGGACTAGCGGGAAAATCATGGGCTCTGGGGCCAACGTCCTGACTTTC.

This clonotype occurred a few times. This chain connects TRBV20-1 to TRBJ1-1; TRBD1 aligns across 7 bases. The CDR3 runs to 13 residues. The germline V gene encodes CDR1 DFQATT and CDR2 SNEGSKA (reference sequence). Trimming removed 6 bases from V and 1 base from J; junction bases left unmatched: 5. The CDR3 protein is CSANRGRNTEAFF. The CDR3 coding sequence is TGCAGTGCAAACAGGGGCCGGAACACTGAAGCTTTCTTT.

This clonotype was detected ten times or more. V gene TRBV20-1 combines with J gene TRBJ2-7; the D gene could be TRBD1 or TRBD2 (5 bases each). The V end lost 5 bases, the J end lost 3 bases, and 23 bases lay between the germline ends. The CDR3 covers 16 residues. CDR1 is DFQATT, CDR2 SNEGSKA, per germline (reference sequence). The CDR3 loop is CSAGRGPGATFYEQYF. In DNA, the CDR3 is TGCAGTGCTGGCCGAGGCCCCGGGGCCACTTTCTACGAGCAGTACTTC.

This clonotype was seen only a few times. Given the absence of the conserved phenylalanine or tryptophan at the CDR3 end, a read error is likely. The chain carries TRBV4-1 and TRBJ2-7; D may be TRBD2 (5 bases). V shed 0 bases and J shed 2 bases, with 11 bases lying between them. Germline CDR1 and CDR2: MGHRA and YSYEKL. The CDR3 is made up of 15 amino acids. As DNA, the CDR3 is TGCGCCAGCAGCCAAGAACCGGGGAATACCTACGAGCAGTACTCC. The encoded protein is CASSQEPGNTYEQYS.

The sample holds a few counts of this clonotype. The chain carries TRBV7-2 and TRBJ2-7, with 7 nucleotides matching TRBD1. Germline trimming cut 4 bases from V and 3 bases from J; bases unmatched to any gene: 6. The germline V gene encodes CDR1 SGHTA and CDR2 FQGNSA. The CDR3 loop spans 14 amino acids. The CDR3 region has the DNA TGTGCCAGCAGCTCTTCGGCAGGGGGCTACGAGCAGTACTTC. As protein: CASSSSAGGYEQYF.

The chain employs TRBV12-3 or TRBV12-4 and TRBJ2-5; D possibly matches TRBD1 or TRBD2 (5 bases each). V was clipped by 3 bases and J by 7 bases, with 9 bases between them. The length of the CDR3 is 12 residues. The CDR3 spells CASSFGGLTQYF. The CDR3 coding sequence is TGTGCCAGCAGTTTTGGGGGTTTGACCCAGTACTTC.

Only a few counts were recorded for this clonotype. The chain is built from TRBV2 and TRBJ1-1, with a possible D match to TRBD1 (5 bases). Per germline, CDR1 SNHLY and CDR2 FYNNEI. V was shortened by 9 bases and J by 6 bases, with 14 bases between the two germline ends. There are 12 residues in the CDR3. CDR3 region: CASDAGIAEAFF. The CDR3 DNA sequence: TGTGCCAGTGACGCAGGGATCGCTGAAGCTTTCTTT.

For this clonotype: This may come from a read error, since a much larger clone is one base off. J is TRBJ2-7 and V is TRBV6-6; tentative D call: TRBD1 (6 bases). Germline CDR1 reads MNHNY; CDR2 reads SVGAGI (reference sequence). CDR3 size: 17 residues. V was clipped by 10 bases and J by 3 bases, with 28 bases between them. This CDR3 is CATRRNAGVTNFYEQYF. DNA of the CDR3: TGTGCCACCAGACGAAATGCAGGGGTCACGAATTTCTACGAGCAGTACTTC.